A single sample gave rise to the 10 T cell receptor beta chains below, sequenced in a study of T-cell memory formation after mild COVID-19. TCRdb used MiXCR to reprocess the 5' RACE reads, holding one entry per CDR3 protein. The table shows 450,000 to 650,000 distinct CDR3 sequences, with roughly 22% occurring only once. The sample comprised PBMCs or a T cell subset sorted from them (not recorded which). The receptors were sampled from an adult woman who had mild COVID-19 (a few samples of this study predate the infection). Cell type and time point are not known.

The sample holds a few counts of this clonotype. The chain carries TRBV12-3 or TRBV12-4 and TRBJ2-1; maybe TRBD1 (6 bases). The CDR3 totals 14 residues. The germline V and J ends were trimmed by 3 bases and 15 bases, with 21 bases remaining between them. This CDR3 reads CASSFPSDGTQRFF. CDR3 nucleotide sequence: TGTGCCAGCAGTTTCCCCAGCGATGGGACACAAAGGTTCTTC.

The chain recombines TRBV6-2 or TRBV6-3 with TRBJ1-2, with D unresolved. Germline CDR1 is MNHEY and CDR2 is SVGEGT. Trimming cost V 5 bases and J 4 bases, with 14 bases left between them. The CDR3 length is 14 residues. CDR3 nucleotide sequence: TGTGCCAGCAGTCCCGCCGGGCAGGCCTATGGCTACACCTTC. Translation gives CASSPAGQAYGYTF.

The V call is TRBV3-1, the J call TRBJ2-7; D perhaps matches TRBD2 (6 bases). The CDR3 length is 15 residues. Germline V gene data show CDR1 as LGHDT and CDR2 as YNNKEL (reference sequence). Deletions cut 4 bases from V and 0 bases from J, with 13 bases between. CDR3 in DNA: TGTGCCAGCAGCCGGGGGAGGAACCCCTCCTACGAGCAGTACTTC. This codes for CASSRGRNPSYEQYF.

V and J are TRBV12-3 or TRBV12-4 and TRBJ2-3; 9 bases map to TRBD1. The CDR3 is 15 residues long. The V segment lost 4 bases and the J segment 3 bases; nucleotides outside the gene matches: 5. The CDR3 region is CASSSGQGRTDTQYF. As DNA, the CDR3 is TGTGCCAGCAGTTCCGGACAGGGGCGTACAGATACGCAGTATTTT.

The V and J genes are TRBV12-3 or TRBV12-4 and TRBJ1-1; D unclear. The CDR3 spans 12 residues. Trimming removed 10 bases at V and 8 bases at J, with 17 bases between. The chain's CDR3 is CATIGGELEAFF. The CDR3 region has the DNA TGTGCCACCATCGGTGGCGAGTTAGAAGCTTTCTTT.

There are many counts of this clonotype. The J gene is TRBJ1-2, the V gene TRBV5-1; tentative D call: TRBD1 (6 bases). V gave up 0 bases and J gave up 9 bases, with 18 bases separating them. CDR1 is SGHRS and CDR2 is YFSETQ in the germline V gene. The CDR3 runs to 15 residues. CDR3 in amino acids: CASSLVGTNNKSYTF. CDR3 sequence (DNA): TGCGCCAGCAGCTTGGTTGGGACAAACAATAAGAGCTACACCTTC.

This clonotype was observed a handful of times. The chain combines TRBV7-8 with TRBJ2-7; no clear D. Trimming left V 2 bases short and J 6 bases short, with 11 bases between. The CDR3 spans 13 residues. Germline V lookup: CDR1 SGHVS, CDR2 FQNEAQ. The CDR3 reads CASSLSGSGEQYF. In DNA form, the CDR3 reads TGTGCCAGCAGCTTATCCGGGTCGGGCGAGCAGTACTTC.

In this sample, this clonotype turned up once. This chain uses TRBV7-9 with TRBJ2-3; unclear D gene. Trimming removed 2 bases from V and 6 bases from J, with 18 bases in between. This CDR3 region has 16 residues. CDR1 and CDR2 from the germline V gene are SEHNR and FQNEAQ (reference sequence). CDR3 sequence (DNA): TGTGCCAGCAGCTTATGGCTTGCGCTGGATGTTGATACGCAGTATTTT. Its translation is CASSLWLALDVDTQYF.

The J gene is TRBJ2-2, the V gene TRBV4-2; D gene uncertain. Trimming removed 0 bases from V and 7 bases from J, with 9 bases in between. This CDR3 region has 14 residues. Germline assignment: CDR1 LGHNA and CDR2 YNFKEQ. The CDR3 region is CASSQERAYGELFF. DNA of the CDR3: TGTGCCAGCAGCCAAGAACGGGCATACGGGGAGCTGTTTTTT.

The J gene is TRBJ1-1, the V gene TRBV20-1; 7 bases are shared with TRBD1. Germline CDR1 is DFQATT and CDR2 is SNEGSKA (reference sequence). Germline trimming cut 5 bases from V and 0 bases from J; bases unmatched to any gene: 12. There are 16 residues in the CDR3. The CDR3 bases are TGCAGTGCTGGCTCACCGGGACAGACCATGAACACTGAAGCTTTCTTT. As protein: CSAGSPGQTMNTEAFF.